The 4 T cell receptor beta chains listed next were all sequenced from one sample in a study of T-cell memory formation after mild COVID-19. MiXCR, applied by TCRdb to the 5' RACE reads, yields one record per CDR3 protein. The repertoire holds 340,000 or so distinct CDR3 sequences, 10% to 15% seen once, with roughly 23% in the top ten. Input material: PBMCs or a T cell subset sorted from them (not recorded which). These receptors were collected from a man aged 18 to 35 who had mild COVID-19 (a few samples of this study predate the infection). Cell type and time point are not known.

The gene calls are TRBV7-6 and TRBJ2-7, with 7 bases aligning to TRBD1. This CDR3 is built from 13 residues. The germline V gene encodes CDR1 SGHVS and CDR2 FNYEAQ. The trim removed 8 bases at V and 2 bases at J, leaving 6 bases unmatched. This CDR3 is CASGQTGAYEQYF. The CDR3 coding sequence is TGTGCCAGCGGCCAAACAGGGGCCTACGAGCAGTACTTC.

This clonotype was seen repeatedly, ten times or more. The rearrangement uses TRBV5-1 and TRBJ2-2; D unresolved. Trimming removed 0 bases from V and 6 bases from J, with 6 bases in between. CDR1 and CDR2 from the germline V gene are SGHRS and YFSETQ. The CDR3 extends over 13 amino acids. The DNA of the CDR3 is TGCGCCAGCAGCTTGGTGGGGTCCGGGGAGCTGTTTTTT. Amino acid sequence: CASSLVGSGELFF.

This clonotype was detected only a few times. The chain employs TRBV28 and TRBJ2-6, with D unclear. The V gene lost 6 bases and the J gene lost 5 bases, with 8 bases spanning the gap. This CDR3 has 13 amino acids. Germline-derived CDR1 and CDR2 are MDHEN and SYDVKM. The CDR3 DNA follows: TGTGCCAGCAGCCCCCGCCGGGCCAACGTCCTGACTTTC. Encoded protein: CASSPRRANVLTF.

The J gene is TRBJ2-2, the V gene TRBV10-3, with 7 bases fitting TRBD2. Looked up from germline, CDR1 is ENHRY and CDR2 is SYGVKD. V dropped 5 bases and J dropped 6; count of bases not matched to a gene: 9. This CDR3 is built from 15 residues. DNA of the CDR3: TGTGCCATCAGTTCACACGAGCGGGGCCCCGGGGAGCTGTTTTTT. It translates to CAISSHERGPGELFF.